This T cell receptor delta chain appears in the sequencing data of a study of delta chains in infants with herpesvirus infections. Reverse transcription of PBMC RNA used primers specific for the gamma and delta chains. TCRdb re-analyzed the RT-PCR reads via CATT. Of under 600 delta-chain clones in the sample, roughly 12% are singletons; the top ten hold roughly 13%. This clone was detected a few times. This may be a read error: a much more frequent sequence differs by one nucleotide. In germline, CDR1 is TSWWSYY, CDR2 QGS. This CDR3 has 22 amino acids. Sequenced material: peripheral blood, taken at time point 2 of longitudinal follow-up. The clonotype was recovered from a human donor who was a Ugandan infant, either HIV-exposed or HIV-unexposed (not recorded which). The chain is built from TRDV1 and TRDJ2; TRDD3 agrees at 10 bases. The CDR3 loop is CALGELARPHGGYAGYSDKLIF. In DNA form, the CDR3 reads TGTGCTCTTGGGGAACTAGCGCGGCCTCACGGGGGATACGCGGGTTATTCCGATAAACTAATCTTT.